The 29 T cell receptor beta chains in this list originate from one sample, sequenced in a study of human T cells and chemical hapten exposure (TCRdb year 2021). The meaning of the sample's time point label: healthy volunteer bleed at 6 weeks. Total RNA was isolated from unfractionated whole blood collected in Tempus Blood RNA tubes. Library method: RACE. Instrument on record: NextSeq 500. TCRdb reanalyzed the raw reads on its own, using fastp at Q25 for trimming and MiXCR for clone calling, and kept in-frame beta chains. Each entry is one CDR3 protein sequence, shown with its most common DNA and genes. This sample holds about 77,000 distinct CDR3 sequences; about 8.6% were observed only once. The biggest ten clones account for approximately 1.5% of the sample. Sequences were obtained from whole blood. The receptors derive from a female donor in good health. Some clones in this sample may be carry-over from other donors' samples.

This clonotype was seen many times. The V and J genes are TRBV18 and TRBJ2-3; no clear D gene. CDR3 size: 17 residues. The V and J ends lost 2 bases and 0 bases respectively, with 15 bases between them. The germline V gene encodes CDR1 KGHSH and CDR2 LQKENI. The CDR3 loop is CASSPMATLTSTDTQYF. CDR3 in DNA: TGTGCCAGCTCACCAATGGCCACACTAACTAGCACAGATACGCAGTATTTT.

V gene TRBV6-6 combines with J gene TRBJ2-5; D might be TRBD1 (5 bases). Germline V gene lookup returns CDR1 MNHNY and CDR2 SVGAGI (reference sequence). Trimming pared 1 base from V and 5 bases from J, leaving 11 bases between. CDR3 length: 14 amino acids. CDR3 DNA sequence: TGTGCCAGCAGTTACTGGGCAGGGTTGGAGACCCAGTACTTC. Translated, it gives CASSYWAGLETQYF.

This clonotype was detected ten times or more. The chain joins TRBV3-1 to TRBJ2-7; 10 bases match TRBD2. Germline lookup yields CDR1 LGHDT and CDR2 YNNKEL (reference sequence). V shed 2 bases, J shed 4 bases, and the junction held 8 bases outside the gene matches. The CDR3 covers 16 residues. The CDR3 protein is CASSQSGAGGQYEQYF. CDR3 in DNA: TGTGCCAGCAGCCAAAGTGGAGCGGGGGGGCAATACGAGCAGTACTTC.

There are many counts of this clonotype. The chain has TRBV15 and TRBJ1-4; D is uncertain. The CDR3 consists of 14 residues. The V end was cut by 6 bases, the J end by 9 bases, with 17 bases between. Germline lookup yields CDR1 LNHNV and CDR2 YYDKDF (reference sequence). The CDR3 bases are TGTGCCACCAGGGACCCTCCCGGGCGCAAAAAACTGTTTTTT. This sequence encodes CATRDPPGRKKLFF.

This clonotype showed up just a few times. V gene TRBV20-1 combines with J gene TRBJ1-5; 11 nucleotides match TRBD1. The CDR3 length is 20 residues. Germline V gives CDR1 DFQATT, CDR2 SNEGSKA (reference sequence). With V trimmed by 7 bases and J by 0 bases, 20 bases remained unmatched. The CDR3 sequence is CSVRQDRGRGDLYSNQPQHF. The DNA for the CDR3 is TGCAGTGTCAGGCAGGACAGGGGGCGAGGGGACCTATATAGCAATCAGCCCCAGCATTTT.

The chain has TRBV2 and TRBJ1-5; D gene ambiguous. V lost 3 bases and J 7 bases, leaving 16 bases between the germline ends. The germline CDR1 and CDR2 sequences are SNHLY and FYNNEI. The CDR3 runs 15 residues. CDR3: CASSDRRGKEQPQHF. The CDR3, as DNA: TGTGCCAGCAGTGATAGGAGAGGCAAAGAACAGCCCCAGCATTTT.

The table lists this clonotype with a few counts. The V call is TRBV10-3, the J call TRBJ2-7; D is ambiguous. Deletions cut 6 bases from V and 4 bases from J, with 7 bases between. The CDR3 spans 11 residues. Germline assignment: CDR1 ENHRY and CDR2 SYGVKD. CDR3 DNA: TGTGCCATCAGCCATTCTTACGAGCAGTACTTC. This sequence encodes CAISHSYEQYF.

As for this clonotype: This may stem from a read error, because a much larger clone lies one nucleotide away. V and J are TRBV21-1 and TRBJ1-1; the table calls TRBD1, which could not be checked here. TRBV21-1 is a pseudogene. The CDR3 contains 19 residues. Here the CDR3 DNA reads TGTGCCAGCAGCATAACGAGACAGGGAAACTTACCGGTGAACACTAAAGCTTTCTTT. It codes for CASSITRQGNLPVNTKAFF.

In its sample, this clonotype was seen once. CDR3 sequence: CASSLVRVDSYEQYF. CDR3 DNA: TGTGCCAGCAGCTTAGTCCGGGTCGACTCCTACGAGCAGTACTTC. This chain links TRBV7-2 with TRBJ2-7; no clear D gene. This CDR3 contains 15 residues. V lost 1 base and J lost 0, with 10 bases in between. Germline-derived CDR1 and CDR2 are SGHTA and FQGNSA.

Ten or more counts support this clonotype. The CDR3 reads CASSLGTQGPESPNTEAFF. The CDR3 DNA sequence: TGTGCCAGCAGTTTAGGGACCCAGGGGCCGGAGTCCCCGAACACTGAAGCTTTCTTT. The gene calls are TRBV12-3 or TRBV12-4 and TRBJ1-1, with D perhaps matching TRBD1 (6 bases). The CDR3 runs 19 residues. Between the trimmed V and J ends, which lost 1 base and 1 base, there was a span of 22 bases.

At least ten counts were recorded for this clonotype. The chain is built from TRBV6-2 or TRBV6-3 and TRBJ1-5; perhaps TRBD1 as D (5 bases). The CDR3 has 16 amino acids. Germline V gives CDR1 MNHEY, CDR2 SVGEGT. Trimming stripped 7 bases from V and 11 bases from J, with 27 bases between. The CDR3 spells CASTDEGQPHHLAQHF. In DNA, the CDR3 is TGTGCCAGCACTGACGAGGGGCAGCCTCATCATTTGGCCCAGCATTTT.

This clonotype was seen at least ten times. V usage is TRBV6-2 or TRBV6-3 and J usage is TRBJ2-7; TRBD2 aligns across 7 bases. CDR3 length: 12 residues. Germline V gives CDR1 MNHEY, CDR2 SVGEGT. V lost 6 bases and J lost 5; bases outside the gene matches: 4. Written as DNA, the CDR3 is TGTGCCAGCAGAAGACTAGCTCACGAGCAGTACTTC. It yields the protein CASRRLAHEQYF.

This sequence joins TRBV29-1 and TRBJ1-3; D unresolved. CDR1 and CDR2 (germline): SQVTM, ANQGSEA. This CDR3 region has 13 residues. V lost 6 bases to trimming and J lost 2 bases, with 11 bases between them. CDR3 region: CSVQSGPGNTIYF. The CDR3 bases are TGCAGCGTCCAATCTGGGCCTGGAAACACCATATATTTT.

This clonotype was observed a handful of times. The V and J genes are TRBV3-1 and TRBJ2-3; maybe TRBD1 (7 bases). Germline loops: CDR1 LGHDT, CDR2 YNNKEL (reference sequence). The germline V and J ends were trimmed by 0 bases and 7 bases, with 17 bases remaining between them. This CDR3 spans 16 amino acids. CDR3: CASSQDAGGRSNTQYF. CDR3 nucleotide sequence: TGTGCCAGCAGCCAAGATGCAGGGGGGAGGTCGAATACGCAGTATTTT.

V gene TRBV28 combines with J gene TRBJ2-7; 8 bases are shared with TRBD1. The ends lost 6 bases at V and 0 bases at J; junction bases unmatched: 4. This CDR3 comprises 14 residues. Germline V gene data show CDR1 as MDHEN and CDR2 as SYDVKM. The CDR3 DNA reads TGTGCCAGCAGCCCGGGACAGGTCTCCTACGAGCAGTACTTC. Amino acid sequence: CASSPGQVSYEQYF.

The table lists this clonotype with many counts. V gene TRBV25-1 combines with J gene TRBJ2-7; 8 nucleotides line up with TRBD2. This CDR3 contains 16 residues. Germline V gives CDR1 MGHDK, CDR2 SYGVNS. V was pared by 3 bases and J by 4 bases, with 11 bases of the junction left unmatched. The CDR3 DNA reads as TGTGCCAGCAGTGAGAGGGTAGCGGGGCTCAGTTACGAGCAGTACTTC. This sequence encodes CASSERVAGLSYEQYF.

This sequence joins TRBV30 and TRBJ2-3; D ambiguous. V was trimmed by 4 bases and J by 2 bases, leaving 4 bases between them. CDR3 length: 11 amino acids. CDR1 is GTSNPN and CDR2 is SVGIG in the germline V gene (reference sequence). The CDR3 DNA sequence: TGTGCCTGGACTACCACAGATACGCAGTATTTT. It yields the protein CAWTTTDTQYF.

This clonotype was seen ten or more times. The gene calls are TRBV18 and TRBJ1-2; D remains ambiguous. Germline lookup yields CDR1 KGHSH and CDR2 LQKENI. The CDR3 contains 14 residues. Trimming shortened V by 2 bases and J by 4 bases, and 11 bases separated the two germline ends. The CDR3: CASSPARDRYGYTF. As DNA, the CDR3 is TGTGCCAGCTCACCAGCTAGGGATCGCTATGGCTACACCTTC.

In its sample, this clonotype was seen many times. The CDR3, as DNA: TGTGCCAGCAGCTTTGGCTATCTGCCCTACGAGCAGTACTTC. Translated, it gives CASSFGYLPYEQYF. The rearrangement uses TRBV28 and TRBJ2-7; no reliable D call. Between the trimmed V and J ends, which lost 6 bases and 2 bases, there was a span of 14 bases. The germline V gene encodes CDR1 MDHEN and CDR2 SYDVKM. This CDR3 spans 14 amino acids. Filled out from reference TRBV28 and TRBJ2-7, the complete variable domain reads DVKVTQSSRYLVKRTGEKVFLECVQDMDHENMFWYRQDPGLGLRLIYFSYDVKMKEKGDIPEGYSVSREKKERFSLILESASTNQTSMYLCASSFGYLPYEQYFGPGTRLTVT.

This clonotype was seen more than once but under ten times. CDR3 loop: CASSSIGRMNTEAFF. The CDR3 DNA follows: TGTGCCAGCAGTAGTATAGGACGGATGAACACTGAAGCTTTCTTT. This sequence joins TRBV6-2 or TRBV6-3 and TRBJ1-1; D is unresolved. CDR3 length: 15 residues. V gave up 5 bases and J gave up 0 bases, with 13 bases separating them. CDR1 MNHEY and CDR2 SVGEGT come from the germline V gene.

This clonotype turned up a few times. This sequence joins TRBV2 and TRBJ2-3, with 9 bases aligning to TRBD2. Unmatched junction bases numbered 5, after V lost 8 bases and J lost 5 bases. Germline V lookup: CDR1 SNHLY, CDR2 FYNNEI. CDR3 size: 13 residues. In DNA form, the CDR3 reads TGTGCCAGCGCTAGCGGGGTTGAAGATACGCAGTATTTT. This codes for CASASGVEDTQYF. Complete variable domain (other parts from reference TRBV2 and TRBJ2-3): EPEVTQTPSHQVTQMGQEVILRCVPISNHLYFYWYRQILGQKVEFLVSFYNNEISEKSEIFDDQFSVERPDGSNFTLKIRSTKLEDSAMYFCASASGVEDTQYFGPGTRLTVL.

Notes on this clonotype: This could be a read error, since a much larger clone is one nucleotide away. In DNA, the CDR3 is TGTGCCTCGAGTGTAAGGGGTGGCAGGGGTCCCTTCGGGGTCACTGAAGCTTTCTTT. Residues: CASSVRGGRGPFGVTEAFF. The genes are TRBV30 and TRBJ1-1; weak D call: TRBD1 (6 bases). This CDR3 is 19 amino acids long. The V gene's germline CDR1 is GTSNPN and CDR2 SVGIG (reference sequence).

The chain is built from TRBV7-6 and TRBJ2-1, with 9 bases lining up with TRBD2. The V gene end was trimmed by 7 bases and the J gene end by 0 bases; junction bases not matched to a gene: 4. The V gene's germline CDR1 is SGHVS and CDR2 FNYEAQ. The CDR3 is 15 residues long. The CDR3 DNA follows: TGTGCCAGCACCATTAGCGGGAGCTCCTACAATGAGCAGTTCTTC. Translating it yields CASTISGSSYNEQFF. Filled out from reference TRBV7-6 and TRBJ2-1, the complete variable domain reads GAGVSQSPRYKVTKRGQDVALRCDPISGHVSLYWYRQALGQGPEFLTYFNYEAQQDKSGLPNDRFSAERPEGSISTLTIQRTEQRDSAMYRCASTISGSSYNEQFFGPGTRLTVL.

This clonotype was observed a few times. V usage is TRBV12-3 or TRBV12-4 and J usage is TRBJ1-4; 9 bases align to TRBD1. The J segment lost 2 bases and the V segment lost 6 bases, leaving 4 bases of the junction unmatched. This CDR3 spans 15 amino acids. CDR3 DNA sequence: TGTGCCAGCAGCAAACAGGGGGCCACTAATGAAAAACTGTTTTTT. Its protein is CASSKQGATNEKLFF.

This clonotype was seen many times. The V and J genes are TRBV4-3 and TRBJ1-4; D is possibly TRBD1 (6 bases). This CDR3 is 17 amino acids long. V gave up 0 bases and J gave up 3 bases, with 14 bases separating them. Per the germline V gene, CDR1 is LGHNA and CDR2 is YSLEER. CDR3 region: CASSQDRLGAANEKLFF. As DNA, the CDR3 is TGCGCCAGCAGCCAAGATCGTCTGGGGGCAGCTAATGAAAAACTGTTTTTT.

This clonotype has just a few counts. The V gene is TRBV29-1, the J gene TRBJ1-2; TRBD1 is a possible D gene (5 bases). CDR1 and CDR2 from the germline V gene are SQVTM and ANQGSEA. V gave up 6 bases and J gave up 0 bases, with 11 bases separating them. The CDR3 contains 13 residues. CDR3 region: CSVRTTTNYGYTF. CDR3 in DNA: TGCAGCGTCCGGACAACGACTAACTATGGCTACACCTTC.

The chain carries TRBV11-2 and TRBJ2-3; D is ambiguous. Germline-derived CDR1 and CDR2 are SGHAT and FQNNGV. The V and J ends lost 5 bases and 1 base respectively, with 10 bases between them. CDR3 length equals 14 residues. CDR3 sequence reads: CASSAQLGTDTQYF. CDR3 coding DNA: TGTGCCAGCAGCGCCCAACTTGGCACAGATACGCAGTATTTT.

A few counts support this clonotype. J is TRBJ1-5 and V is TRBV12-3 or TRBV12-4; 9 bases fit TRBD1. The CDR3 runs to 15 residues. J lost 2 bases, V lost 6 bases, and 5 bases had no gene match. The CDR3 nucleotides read TGTGCCAGCAGGTGGACAGGGGAAGGCAATCAGCCCCAGCATTTT. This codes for CASRWTGEGNQPQHF.

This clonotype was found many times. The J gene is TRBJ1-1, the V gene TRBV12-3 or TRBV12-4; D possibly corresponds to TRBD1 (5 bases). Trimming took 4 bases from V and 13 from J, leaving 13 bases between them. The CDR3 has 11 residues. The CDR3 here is CASSYLQGSFF. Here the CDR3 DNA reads TGTGCCAGCAGTTACCTGCAGGGAAGTTTCTTT.